The source of this T cell receptor beta chain is a study of T cells after yellow fever vaccination. Turning to the study itself: Any fraction with a low cell number was prepared using SMART-Seq v4 Ultra Low Input. Notes on the study in general: Though it reached lower strength, the secondary response hit its peak faster, day 5 versus 15. Once the booster was given, most primary-vaccination clones reappeared, at about 96% for CD4 and roughly 86% for CD8. Clonotype sharing between CD4 and CD8 compartments was small.

The germline gives CDR1 MNHEY, CDR2 SMNVEV (reference sequence). Trimming stripped 3 bases from V and 4 bases from J, with 13 bases between. The CDR3 is made up of 15 amino acids. MiXCR was run by TCRdb on the 5' RACE reads, yielding one entry per CDR3 protein. Seen here are 300,000 to 400,000 distinct CDR3 sequences, approximately 5.7% observed once, and the top ten hold approximately 15%. This clonotype turned up a few times. Its matching antigen is unknown. This sequence originates from a man aged 25 to 45 who received the YFV17D yellow fever vaccine. Source: PBMCs, taken 5 days after the yellow fever booster vaccination. This chain joins TRBV27 and TRBJ1-3, with D possibly matching TRBD1 (6 bases). In DNA form, the CDR3 reads TGTGCCAGCAGTTTGACCAGGGGTACAGGAAACACCATATATTTT. Translation gives CASSLTRGTGNTIYF.